A single T cell receptor beta chain is shown here with its context. What it binds is unknown. As the method of synthesis, 5'RACE template switching with UMIs yielded TCR beta cDNA. TCRdb reanalyzed the 5' RACE reads, giving one entry per CDR3 protein sequence and no DNA. The sample totals 500,000 to 600,000 distinct CDR3 sequences; its top ten clones hold roughly 3.5%. The sample is drawn from a study of T cells expressing NK-cell markers. For the study at large: Serological testing identified most of the eight sequenced donors as HCMV-seropositive and one as seronegative. General study findings and limits: Top CD8+ clonotypes included the dominant CD3+CD56+NKG2C+ clonotypes in several donors.

The CDR3 consists of 11 residues. Germline CDR1 is DFQATT and CDR2 is SNEGSKA (reference sequence). The rearrangement links TRBV20-1 to TRBJ2-5; the D gene TCRdb calls, TRBD1, cannot be checked with no DNA. This TCR came from a man aged 18-30 years in good health. Sequencing used blood T cells: a sorted CD56 or NKG2C T cell subset, CD4+ or CD8+ T cells, or bulk PBMC T cells (not recorded which). This CDR3 reads CSASSGGIQYF.